Each of the 10 T cell receptor beta chains below was sequenced from the same sample in a study of blood T cell repertoires in COVID-19. Sequencing used immunoSEQ multiplex PCR; TCRdb keeps in-frame clones, though not all of them. The sample shows 200,000 to 250,000 clones, 80% of them seen only once. The sequenced sample was peripheral blood. These receptors all come from a human donor in a cohort sampled during active COVID-19.

The chain links TRBV6-4 to TRBJ2-1, with TRBD1 matching over 7 bases. Germline V gene sequence: CDR1 MRHNA, CDR2 SNTAGT. J lost 6 bases, V lost 6 bases, and 5 bases had no gene match. The CDR3 totals 13 residues. The CDR3 nucleotides are TGTGCCAGCAGCCGACAGGGTTCCAATGAGCAGTTCTTC. Its translation is CASSRQGSNEQFF.

For this clone: One junction end disagrees with the germline gene, perhaps due to a read error. The chain recombines TRBV7-7 with TRBJ2-2; tentative D call: TRBD2 (5 bases). The CDR3 has 13 amino acids. Germline V gives CDR1 SSHAT, CDR2 FNYEAQ (reference sequence). The DNA for the CDR3 is TGTGCTAGCAGCTCTGCGGAGGCCGGGGAGCTGTTTTTT. Translated, it gives CASSSAEAGELFF.

The chain combines TRBV29-1 with TRBJ1-2; a weak D match, TRBD1 (5 bases). Germline CDR1 reads SQVTM; CDR2 reads ANQGSEA. The CDR3 runs to 13 residues. V was clipped by 6 bases and J by 7 bases, with 18 bases between them. The CDR3 sequence: CSVASTGMAGYTF. CDR3 DNA: TGCAGCGTAGCCTCAACAGGTATGGCTGGCTACACCTTC.

The rearrangement links TRBV28 to TRBJ2-6, with D hard to call. Germline CDR1 and CDR2: MDHEN and SYDVKM. This CDR3 is 12 amino acids long. V was trimmed by 8 bases and J by 1 base, leaving 3 bases between them. The CDR3 sequence is CASHSGANVLTF. CDR3 DNA: TGTGCCAGCCATTCTGGGGCCAACGTCCTGACTTTC.

This sequence joins TRBV19 and TRBJ1-1; D unresolved. The CDR3 sequence is 13 residues long. Trimming pared 3 bases from V and 7 bases from J, leaving 12 bases between. Per the germline V gene, CDR1 is LNHDA and CDR2 is SQIVND (reference sequence). The CDR3 bases are TGTGCCAGTAGTATCTCCCCCGGGGATGAAGCTTTCTTT. Translated: CASSISPGDEAFF.

This clone was observed a single time. CDR3 sequence (DNA): TGTGCCAGCAGCCTAGGACAGCCCAATCAGCCCCAGCATTTT. This encodes CASSLGQPNQPQHF. The chain is built from TRBV9 and TRBJ1-5; D is possibly TRBD1 (6 bases). The CDR3 has 14 residues. The ends were cut back, 4 bases at V and 3 bases at J, with 11 bases in the middle. Germline-derived CDR1 and CDR2 are SGDLS and YYNGEE.

This clone was seen only a few times. The chain joins TRBV10-3 to TRBJ2-3, with TRBD1 identical over 7 bases. Germline V CDR1 and CDR2: ENHRY, SYGVKD. With 5 bases clipped from V and 2 bases from J, the junction kept 7 bases outside the gene matches. This CDR3 region has 15 residues. CDR3 sequence (DNA): TGTGCCATCAGTCCCTCCGGGACAGACACAGATACGCAGTATTTT. It encodes CAISPSGTDTDTQYF.

The table lists this clone with a few counts. The V and J genes are TRBV27 and TRBJ1-2; tentative D call: TRBD1 (6 bases). This CDR3 has 17 amino acids. Trimming took off 5 bases at V and 3 bases at J, with 22 bases between the two ends. Germline CDR1 MNHEY, CDR2 SMNVEV (reference sequence). The CDR3 is CASSRRTDTLGDYGYTF. The CDR3 DNA reads TGTGCCAGCAGTCGTCGGACAGACACCCTGGGGGACTATGGCTACACCTTC.

In this sample, this clone turned up once. The chain joins TRBV5-1 to TRBJ2-7; the D is unclear. The V gene lost 4 bases and the J gene lost 0 bases, with 14 bases spanning the gap. Germline V gene lookup returns CDR1 SGHRS and CDR2 YFSETQ. This CDR3 spans 15 amino acids. The CDR3 spells CASSGFLEASYEQYF. CDR3 bases: TGCGCCAGCAGCGGCTTCTTAGAGGCCTCCTACGAGCAGTACTTC. The full variable domain, with the rest looked up from reference TRBV5-1 and TRBJ2-7, is KAGVTQTPRYLIKTRGQQVTLSCSPISGHRSVSWYQQTPGQGLQFLFEYFSETQRNKGNFPGRFSGRQFSNSRSEMNVSTLELGDSALYLCASSGFLEASYEQYFGPGTRLTVT.

The chain is built from TRBV5-1 and TRBJ2-7, with TRBD2 identical over 7 bases. Looked up from germline, CDR1 is SGHRS and CDR2 is YFSETQ. The CDR3 contains 12 residues. Trimming took 4 bases from V and 7 from J; bases not matched to a gene: 5. Written as DNA, the CDR3 is TGCGCCAGCAGCCATCCGGGGGGAGAGCAGTACTTC. It codes for CASSHPGGEQYF.